One and the same sample provided the 24 T cell receptor beta chains below, sequenced in a study of blood T cell repertoires in COVID-19. Libraries were prepared by immunoSEQ multiplex PCR; TCRdb keeps only in-frame clonotypes and omits some of them. The data contain 250,000 or so clones, nearly 90% of them singletons. The sequencing input was peripheral blood. The source is an older woman with COVID-19, enrolled during active disease.

The V gene is TRBV9, the J gene TRBJ1-2; maybe TRBD1 (6 bases). Trimming removed 5 bases from V and 4 bases from J, with 15 bases in between. The CDR3 runs 14 residues. From germline, CDR1 is SGDLS and CDR2 YYNGEE. DNA for the CDR3: TGTGCCAGCAGAGCATCGGGACAAATCTATGGCTACACCTTC. This encodes CASRASGQIYGYTF.

This sequence joins TRBV19 and TRBJ1-1, with D tentatively TRBD1 (5 bases). CDR1 and CDR2 (germline): LNHDA, SQIVND (reference sequence). CDR3 length: 14 residues. With 3 bases removed from V and 6 bases from J, the gap between germline ends came to 14 bases. The CDR3, as DNA: TGTGCCAGTAGTATTCAGGGAGGAATGCCTGAAGCTTTCTTT. Its translation is CASSIQGGMPEAFF.

V gene TRBV5-6 combines with J gene TRBJ2-1, with 7 nucleotides matching TRBD1. The CDR3 runs 13 residues. Germline V gives CDR1 SGHDT, CDR2 YYEEEE. Trimming took 7 bases from V and 5 from J; bases not matched to a gene: 6. Written as DNA, the CDR3 is TGTGCCAGCCTCAGGGACAGACACAATGAGCAGTTCTTC. Translating it yields CASLRDRHNEQFF. The full variable domain, with the rest looked up from reference TRBV5-6 and TRBJ2-1, is DAGVTQSPTHLIKTRGQQVTLRCSPKSGHDTVSWYQQALGQGPQFIFQYYEEEERQRGNFPDRFSGHQFPNYSSELNVNALLLGDSALYLCASLRDRHNEQFFGPGTRLTVL.

This chain joins TRBV9 and TRBJ1-5, with TRBD1 matching 8 bases. CDR1 SGDLS and CDR2 YYNGEE come from the germline V gene. The ends lost 4 bases at V and 5 bases at J; junction bases unmatched: 5. CDR3 size: 14 residues. CDR3 sequence reads: CASSFGQGYQPQHF. CDR3 coding DNA: TGTGCCAGCAGCTTCGGACAGGGTTATCAGCCCCAGCATTTT.

The chain joins TRBV19 to TRBJ2-1; 7 bases are a match to TRBD1. The CDR3 sequence is 15 residues long. Germline V gene sequence: CDR1 LNHDA, CDR2 SQIVND (reference sequence). V lost 7 bases, J lost 4 bases, and 10 bases stayed unmatched. This chain's CDR3 is CASTLGQQLYNEQFF. The CDR3 region has the DNA TGTGCCAGTACCCTGGGACAGCAACTTTACAATGAGCAGTTCTTC.

V gene TRBV5-4 combines with J gene TRBJ2-5, with D possibly being TRBD1 (5 bases). Per germline, CDR1 SGHNT and CDR2 YYREEE (reference sequence). Trimming removed 3 bases from V and 5 bases from J, with 14 bases in between. This CDR3 is built from 14 residues. The CDR3 loop reads CASSSSGSRETQYF. The CDR3 nucleotides are TGTGCCAGCAGCTCTTCAGGGTCCCGGGAGACCCAGTACTTC.

CDR3 sequence (DNA): TGTGCCAGCAGTTCCCAACTTGCGCAGTACTTC. Protein: CASSSQLAQYF. The chain is built from TRBV27 and TRBJ2-7, with no clear D. CDR3 length: 11 amino acids. Trimming cost V 4 bases and J 9 bases, with 10 bases left between them. Germline V gene sequence: CDR1 MNHEY, CDR2 SMNVEV (reference sequence).

This chain joins TRBV29-1 and TRBJ1-1, with 8 bases fitting TRBD1. Germline lookup yields CDR1 SQVTM and CDR2 ANQGSEA. Trimming cost V 5 bases and J 5 bases; bases outside gene matches: 13. This CDR3 is built from 15 residues. CDR3 in amino acids: CSVSNGGQGRTEAFF. CDR3 in DNA: TGCAGCGTTTCAAACGGCGGACAGGGTAGGACTGAAGCTTTCTTT. The full variable domain, rest sourced from reference TRBV29-1 and TRBJ1-1, is SAVISQKPSRDICQRGTSLTIQCQVDSQVTMMFWYRQQPGQSLTLIATANQGSEATYESGFVIDKFPISRPNLTFSTLTVSNMSPEDSSIYLCSVSNGGQGRTEAFFGQGTRLTVV.

The chain joins TRBV18 to TRBJ1-1; the D gene is possibly TRBD1 (5 bases). The V gene lost 6 bases and the J gene lost 2 bases, with 10 bases spanning the gap. CDR3 length equals 13 residues. Germline V CDR1 and CDR2: KGHSH, LQKENI. CDR3 sequence reads: CASSRRDNTEAFF. The CDR3, as DNA: TGTGCCAGCTCCCGCAGGGATAACACTGAAGCTTTCTTT.

This rearrangement joins TRBV18 to TRBJ2-7; D not resolved. This CDR3 has 17 amino acids. V was shortened by 0 bases and J by 2 bases, with 17 bases between the two germline ends. Germline V gene lookup returns CDR1 KGHSH and CDR2 LQKENI. The CDR3 is CASSPPDAPGLTYEQYF. DNA for the CDR3: TGTGCCAGCTCACCACCCGATGCGCCGGGTCTAACCTACGAGCAGTACTTC.

Only a few counts were recorded for this clone. This chain uses TRBV9 with TRBJ2-7; 7 positions agree with TRBD1. V shed 0 bases, J shed 6 bases, and the junction held 6 bases outside the gene matches. The CDR3 is made up of 14 amino acids. CDR1 and CDR2 (germline): SGDLS, YYNGEE. The CDR3 DNA is TGTGCCAGCAGCGTAGAACAGGGGAAAGGCGAGCAGTACTTC. Translation: CASSVEQGKGEQYF.

The rearrangement uses TRBV7-9 and TRBJ1-1; 8 positions match TRBD1. Germline V gene lookup returns CDR1 SEHNR and CDR2 FQNEAQ (reference sequence). V shed 3 bases, J shed 4 bases, and the junction held 4 bases outside the gene matches. The CDR3 is 14 residues long. The CDR3 coding sequence is TGTGCCAGCAGCTTGGACAGGGACGGCACTGAAGCTTTCTTT. This translates into CASSLDRDGTEAFF.

J is TRBJ2-1 and V is TRBV7-9, with TRBD2 matching 10 bases. With V trimmed by 7 bases and J by 7 bases, 10 bases remained unmatched. Germline V gene data show CDR1 as SEHNR and CDR2 as FQNEAQ (reference sequence). The CDR3 is 15 amino acids. DNA for the CDR3: TGTGCCAGCACCCAATCTAGCGGGGGCATAAATGAGCAGTTCTTC. Amino acids: CASTQSSGGINEQFF.

The chain links TRBV5-6 to TRBJ2-5; the D gene is possibly TRBD2 (6 bases). V was trimmed by 4 bases and J by 5 bases, leaving 9 bases between them. This CDR3 region has 12 residues. Germline V gene sequence: CDR1 SGHDT, CDR2 YYEEEE. The chain's CDR3 is CASSLGRETQYF. DNA of the CDR3: TGTGCCAGCAGCCTAGGGAGGGAGACCCAGTACTTC.

This chain links TRBV30 with TRBJ1-2; 10 nucleotides line up with TRBD1. V lost 5 bases, J lost 8 bases, and 11 bases stayed unmatched. Germline assignment: CDR1 GTSNPN and CDR2 SVGIG (reference sequence). CDR3 length equals 14 residues. CDR3 sequence: CAWPTPGQGFGYTF. The CDR3 DNA reads as TGTGCCTGGCCAACTCCGGGACAGGGGTTCGGCTACACCTTC. Full variable domain (outside the CDR3, taken from reference TRBV30 and TRBJ1-2): SQTIHQWPATLVQPVGSPLSLECTVEGTSNPNLYWYRQAAGRGLQLLFYSVGIGQISSEVPQNLSASRPQDRQFILSSKKLLLSDSGFYLCAWPTPGQGFGYTFGSGTRLTVV.

The chain uses TRBV3-1 (or the pseudogene TRBV3-2) and TRBJ1-1, with D possibly being TRBD1 (6 bases). Germline lookup yields CDR1 LGHDT and CDR2 YNNKEL (reference sequence). Trimming took 1 base from V and 5 from J, leaving 14 bases between them. The CDR3 runs to 15 residues. CDR3 in DNA: TGTGCCAGCAGCCAAGTAGGGGGGGGCCGGACTGAAGCTTTCTTT. Translating it yields CASSQVGGGRTEAFF.

The V gene is TRBV25-1, the J gene TRBJ1-4, with D perhaps matching TRBD1 (6 bases). V was pared by 1 base and J by 7 bases, with 16 bases between. This CDR3 is 16 amino acids long. Germline CDR1 is MGHDK and CDR2 is SYGVNS. The CDR3 DNA is TGTGCCAGCAGTGAATTACGTTTGGGGGGGCCTGAAAAACTGTTTTTT. This encodes CASSELRLGGPEKLFF.

The gene calls are TRBV5-1 and TRBJ1-5; 7 bases agree with TRBD1. Per the germline V gene, CDR1 is SGHRS and CDR2 is YFSETQ. The CDR3 sequence is 15 residues long. The ends lost 4 bases at V and 1 base at J; junction bases unmatched: 5. CDR3 coding DNA: TGCGCCAGCAGCACAGGGGATACGAGCAATCAGCCCCAGCATTTT. Translating it yields CASSTGDTSNQPQHF.

This clone showed up just a few times. The J gene is TRBJ1-2, the V gene TRBV6-5; D is possibly TRBD1 (6 bases). The CDR3 loop spans 16 amino acids. Germline assignment: CDR1 MNHEY and CDR2 SVGAGI. V was trimmed by 0 bases and J by 4 bases, leaving 15 bases between them. The CDR3 bases are TGTGCCAGCAGTTACTCGATCGGGGGGCGAGTCTATGGCTACACCTTC. As protein: CASSYSIGGRVYGYTF.

Worth noting for this clone: Other DNA sequences in this sample translate to the same CDR3. This rearrangement joins TRBV5-1 to TRBJ2-1, with D possibly matching TRBD2 (5 bases). CDR1 SGHRS and CDR2 YFSETQ come from the germline V gene. The CDR3 loop spans 15 amino acids. V was pared by 0 bases and J by 0 bases, with 7 bases between. CDR3: CASSLGGSSYNEQFF. CDR3 nucleotides: TGCGCCAGCAGCTTGGGTGGGAGCTCCTACAATGAGCAGTTCTTC.

The chain is built from TRBV7-2 and TRBJ1-2; no clear D. V lost 4 bases to trimming and J lost 8 bases, with 14 bases between them. Germline CDR1 and CDR2: SGHTA and FQGNSA. This CDR3 has 13 residues. DNA of the CDR3: TGTGCCAGCAGCTCAGACCCCTTGAGGGGCTACACCTTC. Translation gives CASSSDPLRGYTF.

The chain employs TRBV19 and TRBJ1-2; the D gene is possibly TRBD1 (6 bases). From germline, CDR1 is LNHDA and CDR2 SQIVND (reference sequence). This CDR3 has 13 amino acids. The V end lost 4 bases, the J end lost 7 bases, and 13 bases lay between the germline ends. The CDR3 DNA is TGTGCCAGTAGTACTCAGGGGCTGAGTGGCTACACCTTC. Translating gives CASSTQGLSGYTF.

The chain employs TRBV6-6 and TRBJ2-2; the match to TRBD1 covers 9 bases. Germline loops: CDR1 MNHNY, CDR2 SVGAGI (reference sequence). Losses at the gene ends were 10 bases for V and 4 bases for J; bases not matched to a gene: 10. The CDR3 loop spans 15 amino acids. The CDR3 DNA is TGTGCCATTAGGACAGGGGTTGGCGGCACCGGGGAGCTGTTTTTT. It specifies CAIRTGVGGTGELFF.

This clone was observed a few times. The V call is TRBV7-9, the J call TRBJ2-7; 7 bases agree with TRBD1. This CDR3 is 14 amino acids long. Germline V CDR1 and CDR2: SEHNR, FQNEAQ (reference sequence). The V and J ends lost 5 bases and 4 bases, in that order; junction bases with no gene match: 8. The CDR3 DNA sequence: TGTGCCAGCAGCCCCGACAGGGTAGCGTACGAGCAGTACTTC. As protein: CASSPDRVAYEQYF.